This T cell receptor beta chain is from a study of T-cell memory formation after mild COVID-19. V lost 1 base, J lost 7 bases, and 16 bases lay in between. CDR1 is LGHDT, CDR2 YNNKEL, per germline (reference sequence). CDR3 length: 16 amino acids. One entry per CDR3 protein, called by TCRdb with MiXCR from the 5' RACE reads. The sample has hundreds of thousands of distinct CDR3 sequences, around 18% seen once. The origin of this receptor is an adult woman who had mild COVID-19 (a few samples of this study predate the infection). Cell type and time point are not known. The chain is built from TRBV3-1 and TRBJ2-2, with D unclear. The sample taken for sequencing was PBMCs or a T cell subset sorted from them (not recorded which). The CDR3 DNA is TGTGCCAGCAGCCAAGTATCGGAGTGGGATCACGGGGAGCTGTTTTTT. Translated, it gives CASSQVSEWDHGELFF.